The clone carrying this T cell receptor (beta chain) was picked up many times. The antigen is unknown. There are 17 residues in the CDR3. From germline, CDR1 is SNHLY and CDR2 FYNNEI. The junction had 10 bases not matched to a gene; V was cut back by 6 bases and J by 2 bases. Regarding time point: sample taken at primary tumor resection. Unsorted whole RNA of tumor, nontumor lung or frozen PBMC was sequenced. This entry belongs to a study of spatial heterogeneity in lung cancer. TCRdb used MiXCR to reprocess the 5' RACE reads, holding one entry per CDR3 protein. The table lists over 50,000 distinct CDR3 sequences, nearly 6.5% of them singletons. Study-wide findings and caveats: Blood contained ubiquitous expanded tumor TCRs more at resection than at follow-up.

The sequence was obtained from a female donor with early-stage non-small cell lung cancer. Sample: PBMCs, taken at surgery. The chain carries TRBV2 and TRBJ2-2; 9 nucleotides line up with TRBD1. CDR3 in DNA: TGTGCCAGCAGCCGGACAGGGGTATTTCCTAACACCGGGGAGCTGTTTTTT. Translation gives CASSRTGVFPNTGELFF.